This entry lists 25 T cell receptor beta chains sequenced from one sample in a study of shared clonotypes between healthy human individuals. Sequenced by immunoSEQ multiplex PCR; TCRdb stores in-frame clones only, minus some. The repertoire holds 90,000 to 100,000 clones, with roughly 45% as singletons. The sequenced sample consisted of PBMCs. The receptors were sampled from a woman in her 40s in good health. Some clones in this sample may be carry-over from other donors' samples.

This clone was recorded at least ten times. The chain joins TRBV7-9 to TRBJ2-7, with D possibly TRBD1 on 5 matching bases. This CDR3 has 15 residues. CDR1 SEHNR and CDR2 FQNEAQ come from the germline V gene (reference sequence). The V and J ends lost 5 bases and 3 bases respectively, with 17 bases between them. CDR3 nucleotide sequence: TGTGCCAGCAGCCAGGGAAGGGTGGGCGGCTACGAGCAGTACTTC. It encodes CASSQGRVGGYEQYF.

This chain joins TRBV4-2 and TRBJ1-2, with a possible D match to TRBD1 (5 bases). The germline V and J ends were trimmed by 4 bases and 8 bases, with 20 bases remaining between them. The CDR3 runs to 15 residues. Germline-derived CDR1 and CDR2 are LGHNA and YNFKEQ. The CDR3 DNA reads as TGTGCCAGCAGCCTCGGGCCGGGGGAGCCCGGGGGCTACACCTTC. It is translated as CASSLGPGEPGGYTF.

This sequence joins TRBV30 and TRBJ1-4; tentative D call: TRBD1 (6 bases). CDR1 and CDR2 (germline): GTSNPN, SVGIG (reference sequence). V was pared by 1 base and J by 4 bases, with 13 bases between. This CDR3 is built from 15 residues. In DNA, the CDR3 is TGTGCCTGGAGTGACCTCACAGGGTATAATGAAAAACTGTTTTTT. This translates into CAWSDLTGYNEKLFF. Together with reference TRBV30 and TRBJ1-4, the CDR3 gives the full variable domain: SQTIHQWPATLVQPVGSPLSLECTVEGTSNPNLYWYRQAAGRGLQLLFYSVGIGQISSEVPQNLSASRPQDRQFILSSKKLLLSDSGFYLCAWSDLTGYNEKLFFGSGTQLSVL.

The chain uses TRBV4-1 and TRBJ2-7, with 9 bases aligning to TRBD1. CDR1 is MGHRA, CDR2 YSYEKL, per germline. V was clipped by 4 bases and J by 2 bases; unmatched bases: 6. The CDR3 contains 15 residues. CDR3 nucleotide sequence: TGCGCCAGCAGCCGATTGGGACAGGGAACCTACGAGCAGTACTTC. This gives the protein CASSRLGQGTYEQYF.

This clone occurred a few times. This chain links TRBV19 with TRBJ2-1, with 9 bases matching TRBD1. The germline gives CDR1 LNHDA, CDR2 SQIVND (reference sequence). Trimming took 6 bases from V and 3 from J; bases not matched to a gene: 6. The CDR3 is 15 amino acids. CDR3 coding DNA: TGTGCCAGTAGCCCCGGGACAGGGTTCTACAATGAGCAGTTCTTC. Protein sequence: CASSPGTGFYNEQFF. Full variable domain (remainder filled in from reference TRBV19 and TRBJ2-1): DGGITQSPKYLFRKEGQNVTLSCEQNLNHDAMYWYRQDPGQGLRLIYYSQIVNDFQKGDIAEGYSVSREKKESFPLTVTSAQKNPTAFYLCASSPGTGFYNEQFFGPGTRLTVL.

This chain connects TRBV30 to TRBJ1-5; the match to TRBD1 covers 9 bases. V lost 7 bases and J lost 7; bases outside the gene matches: 14. CDR1 GTSNPN and CDR2 SVGIG come from the germline V gene (reference sequence). The CDR3 contains 15 residues. CDR3 sequence reads: CAYNRDREFLQPQHF. CDR3 bases: TGTGCCTACAACCGGGACAGGGAATTCTTACAGCCCCAGCATTTT.

The chain links TRBV7-9 to TRBJ2-1; 8 positions match TRBD2. This CDR3 region has 14 residues. The V and J ends lost 3 bases and 7 bases, in that order; junction bases with no gene match: 5. The germline V gene has CDR1 SEHNR and CDR2 FQNEAQ (reference sequence). The chain's CDR3 is CASSLSGSENEQFF. In DNA form, the CDR3 reads TGTGCCAGCAGCTTGAGCGGGAGTGAAAATGAGCAGTTCTTC.

This clone was counted once. J is TRBJ2-7 and V is TRBV7-2; 7 bases agree with TRBD2. Per germline, CDR1 SGHTA and CDR2 FQGNSA. J was trimmed by 5 bases and V by 0 bases; bases with no gene match: 4. The CDR3 consists of 14 residues. CDR3 residues: CASSLAAGVNEQYF. The CDR3, as DNA: TGTGCCAGCAGCTTAGCTGCGGGAGTCAACGAGCAGTACTTC. The variable domain in full, with the rest retrieved from reference TRBV7-2 and TRBJ2-7, is GAGVSQSPSNKVTEKGKDVELRCDPISGHTALYWYRQSLGQGLEFLIYFQGNSAPDKSGLPSDRFSAERTGGSVSTLTIQRTQQEDSAVYLCASSLAAGVNEQYFGPGTRLTVT.

A word on this clone: A junction end diverges from the germline sequence, so it may reflect a read error. The CDR3 sequence is CASSQDTEKLFF. Here the CDR3 DNA reads TGTGCCAGCAGCCAAGATACCGAAAAACTGTTTTTT. V is TRBV4-1 and J is TRBJ1-4; the D is unclear. This CDR3 is built from 12 residues. In germline, CDR1 is MGHRA, CDR2 YSYEKL.

Notes on this clone: One end of the junction varies from germline; a read error may be responsible. This sample includes further DNA sequences coding for the same CDR3. The V call is TRBV7-9, the J call TRBJ2-1, with D maybe TRBD1 (6 bases). CDR3 size: 16 residues. CDR1 is SEHNR, CDR2 FQNEAQ, per germline (reference sequence). The CDR3 loop is CASSLPRGADQGEQFF. DNA of the CDR3: TGTGCTAGCAGCTTACCCAGGGGAGCCGACCAGGGTGAGCAGTTCTTC.

CDR3 coding DNA: TGTGCCTGGAGTGTAGGGGGGGGTAGCAATCAGCCCCAGCATTTT. Translation: CAWSVGGGSNQPQHF. The chain joins TRBV30 to TRBJ1-5, with TRBD1 as a possible D gene (6 bases). The CDR3 extends over 15 amino acids. Trimming shortened V by 0 bases and J by 0 bases, and 9 bases separated the two germline ends. Germline V lookup: CDR1 GTSNPN, CDR2 SVGIG (reference sequence).

The genes are TRBV4-2 and TRBJ2-6; the D gene is possibly TRBD2 (6 bases). The V end lost 4 bases, the J end lost 1 base, and 8 bases lay between the germline ends. The CDR3 is 15 amino acids. Germline CDR1 reads LGHNA; CDR2 reads YNFKEQ. The CDR3 sequence: CASSPRGSGANVLTF. The CDR3 DNA sequence: TGTGCCAGCAGCCCCCGGGGGTCTGGGGCCAACGTCCTGACTTTC.

This clone has more than one count but fewer than ten. This chain uses TRBV6-1 with TRBJ1-5, with no clear D. The CDR3 loop spans 15 amino acids. CDR1 MNHNS and CDR2 SASEGT come from the germline V gene. V lost 7 bases, J lost 0 bases, and 13 bases lay in between. CDR3 sequence: CASTKTDNSNQPQHF. CDR3 DNA: TGTGCCAGCACCAAGACGGATAATAGCAATCAGCCCCAGCATTTT.

Worth noting for this clone: Different DNA sequences within this sample yield the same CDR3. The genes are TRBV18 and TRBJ1-3, with 7 bases fitting TRBD1. The trim removed 3 bases at V and 3 bases at J, leaving 14 bases unmatched. This CDR3 spans 18 amino acids. Germline CDR1 and CDR2: KGHSH and LQKENI. For the CDR3, the DNA is TGTGCCAGCTCACCTCTGGTCTTCCCCAGGGGGGATGGAAACACCATATATTTT. It is translated as CASSPLVFPRGDGNTIYF.

The sample holds many counts of this clone. The junction and the germline gene differ at one end; a read error may be behind it. The rearrangement links TRBV18 to TRBJ2-7, with D perhaps TRBD1 or TRBD2 (5 bases each). This CDR3 spans 13 amino acids. Germline V lookup: CDR1 KGHSH, CDR2 LQKENI. The CDR3 region is CASSPMTEGEQHF. CDR3 sequence (DNA): TGTGCCAGCTCACCGATGACAGAGGGCGAGCAGCACTTC.

The CDR3: CASSLLGQGGYEQYF. The CDR3 nucleotides read TGCGCCAGCAGCTTATTGGGACAGGGCGGGTACGAGCAGTACTTC. This chain joins TRBV5-1 and TRBJ2-7; TRBD1 matches at 9 bases. V lost 2 bases to trimming and J lost 4 bases; unmatched junction nucleotides: 7. CDR1 and CDR2 from the germline V gene are SGHRS and YFSETQ. This CDR3 contains 15 residues.

This chain joins TRBV9 and TRBJ2-7; tentative D call: TRBD2 (7 bases). Germline CDR1 SGDLS, CDR2 YYNGEE. With 4 bases removed from V and 6 bases from J, the gap between germline ends came to 20 bases. This CDR3 spans 15 amino acids. CDR3 coding DNA: TGTGCCAGCAGCCAAGGGGAGGGGGAATACGCCGAGCAGTACTTC. Translated, it gives CASSQGEGEYAEQYF.

The chain is built from TRBV4-3 and TRBJ2-7; no firm D call. The CDR3 totals 14 residues. V shed 0 bases and J shed 0 bases, with 6 bases lying between them. Germline values: CDR1 LGHNA, CDR2 YSLEER. CDR3 nucleotide sequence: TGCGCCAGCAGCCAAGATAGGATCTCCTACGAGCAGTACTTC. Its protein is CASSQDRISYEQYF.

The chain carries TRBV28 and TRBJ2-1; weak D call: TRBD2 (6 bases). This CDR3 spans 12 amino acids. V was pared by 7 bases and J by 14 bases, with 18 bases between. Germline CDR1 and CDR2: MDHEN and SYDVKM. The CDR3 protein is CASNFQGAGEFF. The CDR3 coding sequence is TGTGCCAGCAATTTTCAGGGAGCGGGTGAGTTCTTC.

The CDR3 loop is CASSYNARDEQFF. For the CDR3, the DNA is TGTGCCAGCAGTTACAATGCTAGGGATGAGCAGTTCTTC. This chain joins TRBV7-3 and TRBJ2-1; no firm D call. V was shortened by 6 bases and J by 8 bases, with 14 bases between the two germline ends. The V gene's germline CDR1 is SGHTA and CDR2 FQGTGA. The CDR3 consists of 13 residues.

The table lists this clone with a few counts. The chain joins TRBV9 to TRBJ2-3, with 9 positions matching TRBD2. The CDR3 covers 16 residues. V dropped 4 bases and J dropped 4; count of bases not matched to a gene: 10. The germline gives CDR1 SGDLS, CDR2 YYNGEE. The CDR3 sequence: CASSPLLSSGADTQYF. The CDR3 DNA follows: TGTGCCAGCAGCCCATTGTTGTCTAGCGGGGCAGATACGCAGTATTTT.

This clone has a handful of counts. CDR3 nucleotide sequence: TGCGCCAGCAGCCAAGTAGGGACTAGCGGGAGGTTAGGCTCCTACGAGCAGTACTTC. Translating it yields CASSQVGTSGRLGSYEQYF. The J gene is TRBJ2-7, the V gene TRBV4-1; 15 bases line up with TRBD2. Germline V CDR1 and CDR2: MGHRA, YSYEKL. After removal of 1 base from V and 0 bases from J, the junction contained 7 bases not matched to a gene. This CDR3 comprises 19 residues.

This chain joins TRBV5-4 and TRBJ2-1, with 11 bases lining up with TRBD2. CDR3 length equals 15 residues. Unmatched junction bases numbered 7, after V lost 5 bases and J lost 6 bases. The germline gives CDR1 SGHNT, CDR2 YYREEE (reference sequence). This chain's CDR3 is CASSLAGGPGNEQFF. Here the CDR3 DNA reads TGTGCCAGCAGTTTAGCGGGAGGGCCGGGCAATGAGCAGTTCTTC.

The rearrangement links TRBV1 to TRBJ2-7; TRBD1, as called in the table, went unchecked against the DNA. TRBV1 is a known pseudogene. The CDR3 loop spans 13 amino acids. The CDR3 bases are TGCACCAGCAGCCAAGACCCAGTCTACGAGCAGTACTTC. This codes for CTSSQDPVYEQYF.

Only one count was recorded for this clone. The V gene is TRBV30, the J gene TRBJ2-7; D is perhaps TRBD2 (6 bases). The CDR3 covers 15 residues. With 0 bases removed from V and 3 bases from J, the gap between germline ends came to 15 bases. The V gene's germline CDR1 is GTSNPN and CDR2 SVGIG (reference sequence). CDR3 in amino acids: CAWSVGGIGNYEQYF. The CDR3 nucleotides read TGTGCCTGGAGTGTAGGAGGGATCGGTAACTACGAGCAGTACTTC.